The clone carrying this T cell receptor (beta chain) was counted many times. Antigen: not known. This record comes from a study of blood T cells in healthy people across ages. Study-level findings and limits: Diversity was higher, and naive CD4+ cells more numerous, in long-lived donors than in aged donors.

Primers used in a second PCR of roughly 6 to 12 cycles were a sample-barcoded 5' primer and a J-beta primer mix. TCRdb used MiXCR to reprocess the 5' RACE reads, holding one entry per CDR3 protein. The sample shows 850,000 to 950,000 distinct CDR3 sequences, more than 25% of them seen only once. RNA extraction gave at least 5.5 micrograms of total RNA per sample. The CDR3 extends over 15 amino acids. V gave up 4 bases and J gave up 3 bases, with 17 bases separating them. CDR1 is SGHKS, CDR2 YYEKEE, per germline (reference sequence). The gene calls are TRBV5-5 and TRBJ2-7; D possibly corresponds to TRBD1 (5 bases). The sequencing sample was made of blood. The TCR originated in a woman older than 75 in good health. The CDR3 region is CASSLTDTRNYEQYF. In DNA form, the CDR3 reads TGTGCCAGCAGCCTTACGGACACGAGAAACTACGAGCAGTACTTC.